This TCR beta chain was recorded in a study of vaccination effects on CD4 cells after COVID-19. Across the study: Vaccine administered to participants consisted of two doses of either BNT162b2 or mRNA-1273. Samples came from a couple of convalescent patients 16 days and one week before vaccination.

About this clone itself: The antigen is not known.

Antigen-specific CD4+ T cells were first expanded with viral peptide pools by the ViraFEST assay and only then sequenced. Following an approximately 9-day culture, CD4+ T cells were purified. A positive SARS-CoV-2 PCR test fell between March and December 2020. The CDR3 is made up of 13 amino acids. The V gene lost 2 bases and the J gene lost 4 bases, with 9 bases spanning the gap. CDR1 and CDR2 (germline): SGHDT, YYEEEE. Clones were sequenced by immunoSEQ multiplex PCR, and TCRdb holds only the in-frame ones, with some missing. The repertoire holds roughly 25,000 clones, with 69% as singletons. Sequenced here: CD4+ T cells from PBMCs cultured with SARS-CoV-2 spike peptides, sampled before COVID-19 vaccination. This sequence originates from a human donor who had a prior SARS-CoV-2 infection. The gene calls are TRBV5-6 and TRBJ2-5; either TRBD1 or TRBD2 may supply D (5 bases each). The CDR3 loop reads CASSFAGAETQYF. The CDR3 DNA follows: TGTGCCAGCAGCTTCGCCGGGGCAGAGACCCAGTACTTC. Filled out from reference TRBV5-6 and TRBJ2-5, the complete variable domain reads DAGVTQSPTHLIKTRGQQVTLRCSPKSGHDTVSWYQQALGQGPQFIFQYYEEEERQRGNFPDRFSGHQFPNYSSELNVNALLLGDSALYLCASSFAGAETQYFGPGTRLLVL.